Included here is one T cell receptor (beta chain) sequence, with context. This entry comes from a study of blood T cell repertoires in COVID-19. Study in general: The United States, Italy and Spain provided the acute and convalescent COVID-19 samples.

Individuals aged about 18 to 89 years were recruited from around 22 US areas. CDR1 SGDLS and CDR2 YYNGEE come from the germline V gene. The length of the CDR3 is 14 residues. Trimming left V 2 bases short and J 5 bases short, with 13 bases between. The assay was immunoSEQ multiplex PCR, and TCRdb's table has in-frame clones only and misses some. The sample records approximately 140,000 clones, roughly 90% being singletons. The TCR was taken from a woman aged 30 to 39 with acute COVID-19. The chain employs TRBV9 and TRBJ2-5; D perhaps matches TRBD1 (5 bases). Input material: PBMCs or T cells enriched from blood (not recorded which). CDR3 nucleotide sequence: TGTGCCAGCAGCGTGCTAGGGGTGTCGGAGACCCAGTACTTC. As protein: CASSVLGVSETQYF.